This T cell receptor beta chain was identified in a study of graft-versus-host responses after intestinal transplantation. About the research overall: Once they had received anti-thymocyte globulin induction, all recipients took tacrolimus and steroids for approximately three years.

Germline V gives CDR1 SNHLY, CDR2 FYNNEI. This CDR3 has 15 residues. V lost 5 bases and J lost 9, with 20 bases in between. Sequenced by immunoSEQ multiplex PCR; TCRdb stores in-frame clones only, minus some. The sample has some 93,000 clones; 90% to 95% are singletons. This clone was recorded once. Antigen unknown. General study findings and limits: The study found high graft-versus-host to host-versus-graft clonal ratios in allografts of patients with graft-donor T cell macrochimerism. GvH clones were found in recipient marrow; some appeared first in ileum or blood.

The sequences come from unstimulated CD8+ T cells sorted from spleen or lymph node cells, collected before intestinal transplant. The receptor comes from a human donor who received an intestinal transplant. The V and J genes are TRBV2 and TRBJ2-1, with D possibly matching TRBD2 (6 bases). DNA for the CDR3: TGTGCCAGCAGTTATAGGGAGGACCCGGTGGGTGAGCAGTTCTTC. Residues: CASSYREDPVGEQFF.